This T cell receptor beta chain derives from a study of vaccination and CD4 T cells after COVID-19. Study information: Overlapping SARS-CoV-2, HCoV-NL63, HCoV-OC43 and HCoV-229E spike peptides were used to stimulate cells.

The CDR3 loop spans 16 amino acids. Germline trimming cut 4 bases from V and 2 bases from J; bases unmatched to any gene: 11. In germline, CDR1 is SGHTA, CDR2 FQGNSA. In this sample, this clonotype turned up a few times. Its antigen remains unknown. Treatment described: approximately nine-day PBMC culture with coronavirus spike peptide pools or control peptides (ViraFEST assay). In the ViraFEST assay, peptide-pool expansion preceded TCR sequencing of expanded clonotypes. Oncomine TCR Beta short-read sequencing was applied to DNA from cultured CD4+ T cells. One entry per CDR3 protein, called by TCRdb with MiXCR from the PCR reads. The top ten hold 5.2% of the sample, which has some 17,000 distinct CDR3 sequences, 55% to 65% seen once.

The chain joins TRBV7-2 to TRBJ2-7; 7 nucleotides align to TRBD1. The sequencing used CD4+ T cells from blood, cultured in vitro, collected after SARS-CoV-2 vaccination. The clonotype comes from a human donor who had recovered from COVID-19. CDR3 in amino acids: CASSSTPGGFPYEQYF. CDR3 bases: TGTGCCAGCAGCTCAACTCCAGGGGGATTCCCCTACGAGCAGTACTTC.